Sequencing of this T cell receptor (beta chain) was carried out in a study of T cells after yellow fever vaccination. Study-level background: SMART-Seq v4 Ultra Low Input prepared libraries from low-cell fractions.

Germline CDR1 is SQVTM and CDR2 is ANQGSEA. After removal of 6 bases from V and 7 bases from J, the junction contained 8 bases not matched to a gene. The CDR3 extends over 14 amino acids. Using its own MiXCR run on the 5' RACE reads, TCRdb lists one record per CDR3 protein. The sample has about 320,000 distinct CDR3 sequences, 3.5% to 4.5% seen once; the top ten hold approximately 20%. This receptor was taken from a young man who received the YFV17D yellow fever vaccine. The starting material was PBMCs, obtained 15 days after the yellow fever booster vaccination. J is TRBJ1-5 and V is TRBV29-1; 11 nucleotides match TRBD1. The CDR3 nucleotides are TGCAGCGTGGTGACCGGGACAGGGGGACAGCCCCAGCATTTT. It encodes CSVVTGTGGQPQHF.